This entry describes one T cell receptor (beta chain). Its antigen is as yet unknown. The PCR employed 60 Vbeta primers together with 13 Jbeta primers. Original analysis: In a later analysis, around 10 million of some 80 million unique beta chains occurred in at least two donors. TCRdb's table, derived via immunoSEQ multiplex PCR, lists solely in-frame clones and lacks some. From that table come the V and J calls and clone size; the DNA was used to work out D and trimming. This table holds approximately 44,000 clones, 60% to 80% found once. This sample is drawn from a study of cytomegalovirus exposure and HLA in healthy donors. General study results and limits: One later analysis reportedly identified an Asian-associated ancestry cluster that showed fewer N-insertions than the roughly 620-donor mean. In vitro, three CMV-associated chains proved specific for CMV antigens.

The sample comprised PBMCs. The sequence derives from a man younger than 40 in good health and CMV-seronegative.

The CDR3 sequence is CASSDQFPGHGYTF. CDR3 DNA: TGTGCCAGCAGCGATCAATTCCCGGGTCACGGCTACACCTTC. V is TRBV7-2 and J is TRBJ1-2, with D unresolved. The CDR3 is 14 amino acids. From germline, CDR1 is SGHTA and CDR2 FQGNSA. The V end lost 5 bases, the J end lost 8 bases, and 18 bases lay between the germline ends.